These 20 T cell receptor beta chains were all obtained from the same sample, sequenced in a study of read filtering for tumor transcriptome and immune sequencing. This library used approximately 0.4 ug RNA and molecular barcoded adaptors spanning alpha/delta and beta/gamma chains. In TCRdb, the reads were re-called with MiXCR into one record per CDR3 protein. The table lists about 58,000 distinct CDR3 sequences, 9% to 15% of them singletons. Source material: a population of CD138-negative cells sorted from bone marrow. Receptor source: a donor aged 40 or older with multiple myeloma.

The table lists this clonotype with a few counts. This rearrangement joins TRBV30 to TRBJ2-2, with a tentative D call TRBD2 (6 bases). The germline CDR1 and CDR2 sequences are GTSNPN and SVGIG (reference sequence). The V gene lost 5 bases and the J gene lost 4 bases, with 17 bases spanning the gap. The CDR3 covers 15 residues. Written as DNA, the CDR3 is TGTGCCTGGGGAGCCCGGGACTTCCCCACCGGGGAGCTGTTTTTT. It encodes CAWGARDFPTGELFF.

This clonotype has ten or more counts. The chain has TRBV3-1 and TRBJ1-2; 8 nucleotides match TRBD1. The CDR3 runs 14 residues. Losses at the gene ends were 5 bases for V and 3 bases for J; bases not matched to a gene: 5. From germline, CDR1 is LGHDT and CDR2 YNNKEL (reference sequence). The CDR3 DNA reads TGTGCCAGCAGCTCCGAGACAGGGGACTATGGCTACACCTTC. Its protein is CASSSETGDYGYTF. The full variable domain, with the rest looked up from reference TRBV3-1 and TRBJ1-2, is DTAVSQTPKYLVTQMGNDKSIKCEQNLGHDTMYWYKQDSKKFLKIMFSYNNKELIINETVPNRFSPKSPDKAHLNLHINSLELGDSAVYFCASSSETGDYGYTFGSGTRLTVV.

Many counts were recorded for this clonotype. V gene TRBV5-5 combines with J gene TRBJ2-3; D remains ambiguous. CDR1 is SGHKS and CDR2 is YYEKEE in the germline V gene (reference sequence). The CDR3 totals 15 residues. V lost 4 bases, J lost 2 bases, and 14 bases lay in between. In DNA form, the CDR3 reads TGTGCCAGCAGCCCTCGCGAGAGGCTCACAGATACGCAGTATTTT. Amino acid sequence: CASSPRERLTDTQYF.

In this sample, this clonotype turned up many times. V usage is TRBV5-1 and J usage is TRBJ2-5, with D tentatively TRBD1 (7 bases). CDR1 is SGHRS and CDR2 is YFSETQ in the germline V gene. The CDR3 is made up of 15 amino acids. V lost 4 bases, J lost 4 bases, and 17 bases lay in between. CDR3 sequence: CASSRRDSSGETQYF. CDR3 sequence (DNA): TGCGCCAGCAGCCGGAGGGACAGCTCGGGAGAGACCCAGTACTTC.

This clonotype has a count of ten or more. Here the CDR3 DNA reads TGTGCCAGCAGCTTACCAGGCGTGAATGGCTACACCTTC. Amino acid sequence: CASSLPGVNGYTF. This chain connects TRBV7-9 to TRBJ1-2, with D unclear. Germline V gene lookup returns CDR1 SEHNR and CDR2 FQNEAQ (reference sequence). The CDR3 loop spans 13 amino acids. V lost 2 bases to trimming and J lost 6 bases, with 10 bases between them.

This clonotype was observed a handful of times. A much more abundant neighbour one base away suggests this may be a read error. The genes are TRBV5-1 and TRBJ2-1; the D is unclear. CDR3 length: 16 amino acids. Looked up from germline, CDR1 is SGHRS and CDR2 is YFSETQ. Trimming removed 0 bases at V and 4 bases at J, with 14 bases between. The CDR3 bases are TGCGCCAGCAGCTTGGCGCTCCCACTCATTTACAATGAGCAGTTCTTC. Protein: CASSLALPLIYNEQFF.

This clonotype has just one count. A read error is likely here: a far larger clone is one base away. This CDR3 fails to terminate in the conserved phenylalanine or tryptophan, so it likely reflects a read error. The V gene is TRBV7-6, the J gene TRBJ2-1; tentative D call: TRBD2 (6 bases). The CDR3 sequence is 17 residues long. The ends were cut back, 5 bases at V and 6 bases at J, with 23 bases in the middle. Germline V gene sequence: CDR1 SGHVS, CDR2 FNYEAQ. DNA for the CDR3: TGTGCCAGCAGCCAAGAAGGGCGCGGGGCCCATGGCAATGAGCAGTTCCTC. This gives the protein CASSQEGRGAHGNEQFL.

As concerns this clonotype: This sequence may be a read error, since a much larger clone differs from it by one base. This rearrangement joins TRBV6-1 to TRBJ2-6; D call uncertain. CDR1 MNHNS and CDR2 SASEGT come from the germline V gene. V lost 6 bases and J 2 bases, leaving 14 bases between the germline ends. CDR3 length: 16 amino acids. CDR3 in amino acids: CASSKTTNPGANVLTF. As DNA, the CDR3 is TGTGCCAGCAGCAAAACGACAAACCCTGGGGCCAACGTCCTGACTTTC.

This clonotype was recorded many times. The chain combines TRBV7-9 with TRBJ1-1; D is unresolved. Trimming cost V 3 bases and J 6 bases, with 11 bases left between them. CDR1 and CDR2 from the germline V gene are SEHNR and FQNEAQ (reference sequence). CDR3 length: 13 amino acids. The CDR3 loop reads CASSFRRVPEAFF. The CDR3 coding sequence is TGTGCCAGCAGCTTTAGACGAGTCCCTGAAGCTTTCTTT.

This clonotype was recorded many times. The CDR3 nucleotides read TGTGCCAGCAGCCCTAGCGGGGGCCGCTCCTACAATGAGCAGTTCTTC. This sequence encodes CASSPSGGRSYNEQFF. The chain employs TRBV3-1 and TRBJ2-1, with 10 positions matching TRBD2. Losses at the gene ends were 4 bases for V and 0 bases for J; bases not matched to a gene: 3. The CDR3 consists of 16 residues. CDR1 and CDR2 (germline): LGHDT, YNNKEL (reference sequence).

At least ten counts were recorded for this clonotype. V usage is TRBV14 and J usage is TRBJ2-5; 8 positions agree with TRBD2. Germline V gene data show CDR1 as SGHDN and CDR2 as FVKESK. J gave up 2 bases and V 1 base, and 0 bases lay outside the gene matches. This CDR3 region has 14 residues. The CDR3 DNA is TGTGCCAGCAGCCAAGTAGCGGGGCAAGAGACCCAGTACTTC. Its protein product is CASSQVAGQETQYF. The variable domain in full, completed from reference TRBV14 and TRBJ2-5, reads EAGVTQFPSHSVIEKGQTVTLRCDPISGHDNLYWYRRVMGKEIKFLLHFVKESKQDESGMPNNRFLAERTGGTYSTLKVQPAELEDSGVYFCASSQVAGQETQYFGPGTRLLVL.

This clonotype came up many times. The chain recombines TRBV29-1 with TRBJ2-4; TRBD1 might be the D (6 bases). V was trimmed by 2 bases and J by 0 bases, leaving 8 bases between them. Per the germline V gene, CDR1 is SQVTM and CDR2 is ANQGSEA. The CDR3 spans 14 residues. The CDR3 DNA is TGCAGCGTTGAACAGGGGCTAGCCAAAAACATTCAGTACTTC. Its protein is CSVEQGLAKNIQYF.

The sample holds many counts of this clonotype. The V gene is TRBV24-1, the J gene TRBJ2-1, with TRBD1 matching 8 bases. J was trimmed by 9 bases and V by 4 bases; bases with no gene match: 7. Germline CDR1 KGHDR, CDR2 SFDVKD. There are 14 residues in the CDR3. As DNA, the CDR3 is TGTGCCACCAGTGACTCGGACAGGGAAGGTGAGCAGTTCTTC. This translates into CATSDSDREGEQFF.

There are many counts of this clonotype. Germline and junction disagree at one end, which may indicate a read error. The rearrangement joins TRBV5-1 to TRBJ2-3; 7 positions match TRBD1. This CDR3 comprises 16 residues. The germline CDR1 and CDR2 sequences are SGHRS and YFSETQ. CDR3 amino acids: CASSSAGTASTDTQYF. The DNA for the CDR3 is TGTGCCAGCAGCTCAGCCGGGACAGCTAGCACAGATACGCAGTATTTT.

This clonotype was detected ten times or more. The V and J genes are TRBV7-9 and TRBJ1-5, with a weak D call TRBD1 (5 bases). Trimming took 1 base from V and 3 from J, leaving 10 bases between them. Germline V gives CDR1 SEHNR, CDR2 FQNEAQ (reference sequence). The CDR3 length is 15 residues. The CDR3: CASSLGQGVNQPQHF. In DNA form, the CDR3 reads TGTGCCAGCAGCTTAGGTCAGGGTGTCAATCAGCCCCAGCATTTT.

This clonotype came up many times. The rearrangement uses TRBV29-1 and TRBJ2-3; 9 bases line up with TRBD1. Germline CDR1 and CDR2: SQVTM and ANQGSEA. The junction had 12 bases not matched to a gene; V was cut back by 3 bases and J by 2 bases. The CDR3 length is 17 residues. CDR3 protein: CSVDPRGQGGYTDTQYF. The CDR3 DNA reads TGCAGCGTTGACCCCCGGGGACAGGGAGGCTACACAGATACGCAGTATTTT.

The table lists this clonotype with many counts. The gene calls are TRBV20-1 and TRBJ2-7, with 9 bases identical to TRBD1. The CDR3 covers 15 residues. Germline CDR1 reads DFQATT; CDR2 reads SNEGSKA (reference sequence). J was trimmed by 4 bases and V by 2 bases; bases with no gene match: 9. As DNA, the CDR3 is TGCAGTGCTAGACACGGGACAGGGATGTCTTACGAGCAGTACTTC. Encoded protein: CSARHGTGMSYEQYF.

This clonotype was recorded a few times. This chain's CDR3 is CASSYDGDTEAFF. DNA for the CDR3: TGCGCCAGCAGCTACGACGGAGACACTGAAGCTTTCTTT. V is TRBV5-1 and J is TRBJ1-1; the D is unclear. The CDR3 runs 13 residues. Trimming pared 3 bases from V and 3 bases from J, leaving 9 bases between. Looked up from germline, CDR1 is SGHRS and CDR2 is YFSETQ.

This clonotype was detected ten times or more. One junction end disagrees with the germline gene, perhaps due to a read error. V and J are TRBV3-1 and TRBJ2-7; TRBD1 matches at 8 bases. Germline assignment: CDR1 LGHDT and CDR2 YNNKEL (reference sequence). This CDR3 spans 13 amino acids. The CDR3 protein is CASSQDGRQGPHF. CDR3 DNA: TGTGCCAGCAGCCAAGATGGGCGACAGGGGCCGCACTTC.

This clonotype has at least ten counts. V is TRBV7-9 and J is TRBJ2-5, with no clear D. The CDR3 is 12 residues long. Germline lookup yields CDR1 SEHNR and CDR2 FQNEAQ (reference sequence). V dropped 5 bases and J dropped 5 bases, with 9 bases sitting between them. The CDR3 sequence is CASSPLLETQYF. The CDR3 DNA is TGTGCCAGCAGCCCCCTATTGGAGACCCAGTACTTC.